These 13 T cell receptor beta chains were all obtained from the same sample, sequenced in a study of T cell responses to AZD1222 COVID-19 vaccine. Clones were read by immunoSEQ multiplex PCR, and TCRdb kept only the in-frame ones, dropping some. The data hold about 99,000 clones, with about 90% observed a single time. Sequences were derived from peripheral blood, sampled on day 0 of AZD1222 vaccination. The receptors stem from an adult in good health.

A single count supports this clone. This chain connects TRBV19 to TRBJ1-1; tentatively, D is TRBD1 (5 bases). V lost 11 bases to trimming and J lost 4 bases, with 14 bases between them. Germline V gene data show CDR1 as LNHDA and CDR2 as SQIVND (reference sequence). The CDR3 is 12 residues long. In nucleotides, the CDR3 is TGTGCCTCTACCCAGGGAGGCACTGAAGCTTTCTTT. Its translation is CASTQGGTEAFF.

J is TRBJ2-3 and V is TRBV6-2 or TRBV6-3; 12 bases are shared with TRBD2. The length of the CDR3 is 17 residues. The germline gives CDR1 MNHEY, CDR2 SVGEGT. The J segment lost 0 bases and the V segment lost 3 bases, leaving 4 bases of the junction unmatched. The CDR3 loop reads CASSYWLAGGSTDTQYF. The CDR3 DNA reads TGTGCCAGCAGTTATTGGCTAGCGGGGGGGAGCACAGATACGCAGTATTTT.

The chain joins TRBV27 to TRBJ1-6; D is ambiguous. With 5 bases removed from V and 4 bases from J, the gap between germline ends came to 3 bases. The length of the CDR3 is 12 residues. Germline CDR1 is MNHEY and CDR2 is SMNVEV (reference sequence). The CDR3 here is CASSRYNSPLHF. CDR3 nucleotides: TGTGCCAGCAGTCGGTATAATTCACCCCTCCACTTT.

The CDR3 region has the DNA TGCGCCAGCAGCCAAATGGCTAATCAGCCCCAGCATTTT. Protein sequence: CASSQMANQPQHF. The V call is TRBV4-1, the J call TRBJ1-5; D is ambiguous. V was pared by 2 bases and J by 4 bases, with 6 bases between. The CDR3 has 13 amino acids. The germline V gene encodes CDR1 MGHRA and CDR2 YSYEKL.

The V call is TRBV18, the J call TRBJ2-3; D is unclear. The germline V gene encodes CDR1 KGHSH and CDR2 LQKENI. CDR3 length: 16 residues. V was shortened by 0 bases and J by 0 bases, with 10 bases between the two germline ends. The CDR3: CASSPPGSVSTDTQYF. CDR3 bases: TGTGCCAGCTCACCACCGGGCAGTGTTAGCACAGATACGCAGTATTTT.

The chain has TRBV29-1 and TRBJ2-2; D gene ambiguous. The CDR3 totals 12 residues. The germline V gene encodes CDR1 SQVTM and CDR2 ANQGSEA. The V and J ends lost 4 bases and 6 bases respectively, with 9 bases between them. The CDR3 loop is CSVALGSGELFF. The CDR3 region has the DNA TGCAGCGTTGCTCTTGGGTCCGGGGAGCTGTTTTTT.

As concerns this clone: An end of the junction does not agree with germline; a read error may underlie this. The chain carries TRBV5-1 and TRBJ2-2; 7 bases align to TRBD2. Germline lookup yields CDR1 SGHRS and CDR2 YFSETQ. This CDR3 has 16 amino acids. The CDR3 spells CASSLVVAGSTGELFF. The CDR3 DNA follows: TGTGCCAGCAGCTTGGTGGTAGCGGGCAGCACCGGGGAGCTGTTTTTT.

The chain couples TRBV2 to TRBJ1-1, with D possibly matching TRBD1 (6 bases). Germline lookup yields CDR1 SNHLY and CDR2 FYNNEI. This CDR3 is built from 12 residues. V lost 10 bases, J lost 5 bases, and 14 bases lay in between. The CDR3 bases are TGTGCCACCAGGGGCACAGCTACTGAAGCTTTCTTT. As protein: CATRGTATEAFF.

This chain connects TRBV11-3 to TRBJ2-3; 14 bases align to TRBD2. Germline CDR1 reads SGHNT; CDR2 reads YENEEA. CDR3 length: 18 amino acids. V lost 5 bases to trimming and J lost 3 bases; unmatched junction nucleotides: 10. The CDR3 reads CASSEGLAGEGSTDTQYF. DNA for the CDR3: TGTGCCAGCAGCGAGGGACTAGCGGGAGAGGGGTCGACAGATACGCAGTATTTT.

The V and J genes are TRBV6-2 or TRBV6-3 and TRBJ2-7; 10 bases match TRBD2. The germline V gene encodes CDR1 MNHEY and CDR2 SVGEGT. The V gene end was trimmed by 4 bases and the J gene end by 2 bases; junction bases not matched to a gene: 2. This CDR3 has 14 residues. CDR3 nucleotides: TGTGCCAGCAGTTTAGCGGGGGGAACCTACGAGCAGTACTTC. This sequence encodes CASSLAGGTYEQYF.

V and J are TRBV25-1 and TRBJ2-7; 10 bases agree with TRBD1. Germline values: CDR1 MGHDK, CDR2 SYGVNS. This CDR3 spans 16 amino acids. V shed 6 bases and J 2 bases; nucleotides not matched to a gene: 10. This CDR3 is CASSSESGQGTYEQYF. The CDR3 bases are TGTGCCAGCAGCTCGGAATCGGGACAGGGGACCTACGAGCAGTACTTC.

This clone came up once. This chain uses TRBV21-1 with TRBJ1-6; TRBD1, the D gene given by the table, was not confirmed from the DNA. TRBV21-1 is listed as a pseudogene. The CDR3 runs to 18 residues. The CDR3 loop reads CASSVSGQGAKYNSPLHF. The CDR3 DNA reads TGTGCCAGCAGCGTGTCCGGACAGGGGGCGAAGTATAATTCACCCCTCCACTTT.

The chain joins TRBV10-1 to TRBJ1-2; D remains ambiguous. Germline lookup yields CDR1 WNHNN and CDR2 SYGVQD (reference sequence). The ends were cut back, 0 bases at V and 8 bases at J, with 10 bases in the middle. The CDR3 sequence is 13 residues long. The CDR3 region has the DNA TGCGCCAGCAGTGAGTCAACACACATCGGCTACACCTTC. Translating gives CASSESTHIGYTF.